The 5 T cell receptor beta chains below all came from one sample that was sequenced in a study of T cell responses to AZD1222 COVID-19 vaccine. This table comes from immunoSEQ multiplex PCR, and its TCRdb copy is limited to in-frame clones, with some not included. In the table there are around 160,000 clones, approximately 90% of which are singletons. The input for sequencing was peripheral blood, taken 28 days after the second AZD1222 dose. These receptors came from an adult who received the AZD1222 COVID-19 vaccine.

This clone showed up just once. The rearrangement joins TRBV4-1 to TRBJ1-3, with 8 bases identical to TRBD1. Germline V gene data show CDR1 as MGHRA and CDR2 as YSYEKL. The CDR3 loop spans 16 amino acids. V was pared by 3 bases and J by 2 bases, with 6 bases of the junction left unmatched. The CDR3 nucleotides are TGCGCCAGCAGCCAGTTGACAGGGGCAGCTGGAAACACCATATATTTT. Translating gives CASSQLTGAAGNTIYF.

The gene calls are TRBV19 and TRBJ1-5; D remains unclear. The germline V and J ends were trimmed by 7 bases and 3 bases, with 16 bases remaining between them. Germline assignment: CDR1 LNHDA and CDR2 SQIVND (reference sequence). The length of the CDR3 is 15 residues. DNA for the CDR3: TGTGCCAGTACTCCTTTTACAGACCCCAATCAGCCCCAGCATTTT. This codes for CASTPFTDPNQPQHF.

CDR3 sequence: CASSTDTDTEAFF. CDR3 coding DNA: TGTGCCAGCAGTACCGATACGGACACTGAAGCTTTCTTT. The chain couples TRBV6-4 to TRBJ1-1; D is unresolved. CDR1 and CDR2 (germline): MRHNA, SNTAGT. The CDR3 is 13 residues long. V shed 5 bases and J shed 3 bases, with 10 bases lying between them.

The chain recombines TRBV10-3 with TRBJ2-1, with TRBD2 identical over 10 bases. V was pared by 4 bases and J by 6 bases, with 6 bases of the junction left unmatched. From germline, CDR1 is ENHRY and CDR2 SYGVKD. The CDR3 is 15 residues long. The chain's CDR3 is CAISALAGMGNEQFF. In nucleotides, the CDR3 is TGTGCCATCAGTGCACTAGCGGGAATGGGCAATGAGCAGTTCTTC.

The rearrangement uses TRBV30 and TRBJ1-4; 12 bases map to TRBD1. CDR3 length equals 14 residues. From germline, CDR1 is GTSNPN and CDR2 SVGIG (reference sequence). CDR3 nucleotides: TGTGCACGAGGGACAGGGGGCGGAGGAGAAAAACTGTTTTTT. Its translation: CARGTGGGGEKLFF.